These 20 T cell receptor beta chains originate from one sample sequenced in a study of T cell repertoires in cytomegalovirus infection. TCRdb reanalysed the reads using MiXCR and keeps one entry per CDR3 protein. The table records 600,000 to 700,000 distinct CDR3 sequences, 30% to 35% of them present only once. No cognate antigen is known for these TCRs. Sequencing was performed on cultured PBMCs, taken from culture after CMV antigen stimulation. The receptors shown here come from a human donor in good health (CMV status not recorded). Some clones in this sample may be carry-over from other donors' samples.

This clonotype was counted only a few times. The chain combines TRBV6-6 with TRBJ2-1; the match to TRBD2 covers 9 bases. V was pared by 0 bases and J by 8 bases, with 14 bases of the junction left unmatched. The CDR3 runs 18 residues. CDR1 MNHNY and CDR2 SVGAGI come from the germline V gene (reference sequence). CDR3 sequence (DNA): TGTGCCAGCAGTTACTCGTCACCTAGCGGGGAGTACATAGATGAGCAGTTCTTC. Its protein product is CASSYSSPSGEYIDEQFF.

The V gene is TRBV7-2, the J gene TRBJ1-1; possible D gene TRBD1, 6 bases. Germline V lookup: CDR1 SGHTA, CDR2 FQGNSA. The germline V and J ends were trimmed by 3 bases and 6 bases, with 14 bases remaining between them. The CDR3 spans 14 residues. The CDR3: CASSFKPGHPEAFF. Here the CDR3 DNA reads TGTGCCAGCAGCTTCAAACCGGGACACCCTGAAGCTTTCTTT.

The rearrangement uses TRBV4-1 and TRBJ2-3; D possibly corresponds to TRBD2 (6 bases). Trimming shortened V by 4 bases and J by 0 bases, and 14 bases separated the two germline ends. CDR1 is MGHRA and CDR2 is YSYEKL in the germline V gene. This CDR3 spans 16 amino acids. The CDR3 bases are TGCGCCAGCAGCCCCGGGACGGGAGCTAGCACAGATACGCAGTATTTT. This gives the protein CASSPGTGASTDTQYF.

The chain employs TRBV20-1 and TRBJ2-1; 8 nucleotides match TRBD2. Germline CDR1 and CDR2: DFQATT and SNEGSKA (reference sequence). Trimming cost V 1 base and J 7 bases; bases outside gene matches: 9. The CDR3 is 15 amino acids. The CDR3 region has the DNA TGCAGTGCTAGAGGGGCGAGCGGGAGAGGAAATGAGCAGTTCTTC. Protein product: CSARGASGRGNEQFF.

The V gene is TRBV7-9, the J gene TRBJ2-3, with D possibly being TRBD1 (5 bases). Germline CDR1 is SEHNR and CDR2 is FQNEAQ (reference sequence). The CDR3 is 14 residues long. Trimming left V 2 bases short and J 2 bases short, with 8 bases between. The CDR3 DNA reads as TGTGCCAGCAGCTTACAGGGCTTCACAGATACGCAGTATTTT. Translated, it gives CASSLQGFTDTQYF.

The gene calls are TRBV6-6 and TRBJ2-1; 8 bases fit TRBD2. The CDR3 is 11 amino acids. The V and J ends lost 11 bases and 13 bases, in that order; junction bases with no gene match: 10. Germline V gene sequence: CDR1 MNHNY, CDR2 SVGAGI (reference sequence). CDR3 sequence reads: CAASSGGFQFF. CDR3 coding DNA: TGTGCCGCCTCATCGGGAGGGTTTCAGTTCTTC.

The J gene is TRBJ1-2, the V gene TRBV27; D possibly corresponds to TRBD1 (6 bases). The CDR3 length is 16 residues. V lost 5 bases, J lost 4 bases, and 20 bases lay in between. From germline, CDR1 is MNHEY and CDR2 SMNVEV (reference sequence). The CDR3 nucleotides read TGTGCCAGCAGTCCTACCCGACAGGATACGGGCTATGGCTACACCTTC. Protein: CASSPTRQDTGYGYTF.

The V gene is TRBV7-2, the J gene TRBJ2-2; D unclear. V lost 0 bases to trimming and J lost 5 bases, with 7 bases between them. Germline V lookup: CDR1 SGHTA, CDR2 FQGNSA. The CDR3 sequence is 14 residues long. The CDR3: CASSLARRTGELFF. The CDR3 nucleotides are TGTGCCAGCAGCTTAGCACGCCGGACCGGGGAGCTGTTTTTT.

This clonotype was counted only a few times. V and J are TRBV11-2 and TRBJ2-1; 8 bases are shared with TRBD2. V was clipped by 3 bases and J by 6 bases; unmatched bases: 7. From germline, CDR1 is SGHAT and CDR2 FQNNGV. This CDR3 has 15 amino acids. As DNA, the CDR3 is TGTGCCAGCAGCTTCCTCCGGGGGGGCCTCAATGAGCAGTTCTTC. Translated: CASSFLRGGLNEQFF.

The rearrangement links TRBV2 to TRBJ1-4; D is unresolved. Germline CDR1 and CDR2: SNHLY and FYNNEI. The CDR3 loop spans 14 amino acids. V was shortened by 6 bases and J by 8 bases, with 16 bases between the two germline ends. The CDR3 sequence: CASRARVMREKLFF. CDR3 bases: TGTGCCAGCAGGGCTAGGGTTATGCGGGAAAAACTGTTTTTT. Based on the CDR3 plus reference TRBV2 and TRBJ1-4, the full variable domain is EPEVTQTPSHQVTQMGQEVILRCVPISNHLYFYWYRQILGQKVEFLVSFYNNEISEKSEIFDDQFSVERPDGSNFTLKIRSTKLEDSAMYFCASRARVMREKLFFGSGTQLSVL.

This clonotype was observed a handful of times. The chain has TRBV7-2 and TRBJ2-5; D is possibly TRBD2 (6 bases). Germline V gene data show CDR1 as SGHTA and CDR2 as FQGNSA. Trimming took off 5 bases at V and 11 bases at J, with 18 bases between the two ends. The CDR3 sequence is 13 residues long. The CDR3 reads CASSVRDSLKQYF. In DNA form, the CDR3 reads TGTGCCAGCAGCGTCCGGGACTCCCTTAAGCAGTACTTC.

The chain links TRBV19 to TRBJ2-1; 11 bases map to TRBD2. CDR1 is LNHDA and CDR2 is SQIVND in the germline V gene (reference sequence). This CDR3 is built from 16 residues. V dropped 9 bases and J dropped 3; count of bases not matched to a gene: 10. The CDR3 bases are TGTGCCAGGCTATGGCCGGGACTAGCGGACTACAATGAGCAGTTCTTC. Its translation is CARLWPGLADYNEQFF.

The chain couples TRBV7-8 to TRBJ1-1, with 8 bases fitting TRBD1. Trimming removed 5 bases from V and 7 bases from J; junction bases left unmatched: 9. This CDR3 is built from 14 residues. Germline assignment: CDR1 SGHVS and CDR2 FQNEAQ. CDR3 sequence: CASSASRGLGEAFF. For the CDR3, the DNA is TGTGCCAGCAGCGCATCCAGGGGGCTCGGTGAAGCTTTCTTT.

Details on this clonotype: Compared with germline, one end of the junction differs, possibly owing to a read error. This sequence joins TRBV12-3 or TRBV12-4 and TRBJ2-3; D is perhaps TRBD1 or TRBD2 (5 bases each). The CDR3 is made up of 12 amino acids. The chain's CDR3 is CASSQSGTLFGF. In DNA, the CDR3 is TGTGCCAGCAGTCAATCAGGGACCCTGTTTGGTTTT.

The J gene is TRBJ1-6, the V gene TRBV27, with D uncertain. This CDR3 is 15 amino acids long. CDR1 MNHEY and CDR2 SMNVEV come from the germline V gene (reference sequence). Trimming took 3 bases from V and 10 from J, leaving 16 bases between them. CDR3 nucleotides: TGTGCCAGCAGTTTTAGGGATGATCCGATATCACCCCTCCACTTT. Amino acids: CASSFRDDPISPLHF.

This clonotype was counted a few times. V and J are TRBV7-6 and TRBJ2-1; 8 positions agree with TRBD2. Germline V gene lookup returns CDR1 SGHVS and CDR2 FNYEAQ. The ends lost 5 bases at V and 3 bases at J; junction bases unmatched: 9. This CDR3 spans 16 amino acids. The CDR3 nucleotides are TGTGCCAGCAGCGATTTAGACAGCGGGGGCTACAATGAGCAGTTCTTC. It encodes CASSDLDSGGYNEQFF.

The CDR3 is CASSHGRGPTDTQYF. In DNA, the CDR3 is TGTGCCAGCAGCCATGGACGGGGGCCCACAGATACGCAGTATTTT. The gene calls are TRBV7-2 and TRBJ2-3; D possibly uses TRBD1 or TRBD2 (6 bases each). Per germline, CDR1 SGHTA and CDR2 FQGNSA. This CDR3 region has 15 residues. With 5 bases removed from V and 2 bases from J, the gap between germline ends came to 14 bases.

This clonotype was detected only once. This chain joins TRBV11-3 and TRBJ2-1, with D tentatively TRBD2 (6 bases). The CDR3 spans 14 residues. In germline, CDR1 is SGHNT, CDR2 YENEEA. V was clipped by 5 bases and J by 10 bases, with 18 bases between them. The CDR3 is CASSQGLAPGEQFF. The CDR3 coding sequence is TGTGCCAGCAGCCAGGGACTCGCCCCAGGAGAGCAGTTCTTC.

The rearrangement joins TRBV4-1 to TRBJ1-5; no firm D call. The CDR3 consists of 16 residues. Looked up from germline, CDR1 is MGHRA and CDR2 is YSYEKL. V was pared by 3 bases and J by 1 base, with 13 bases between. DNA for the CDR3: TGCGCCAGCAGCCAGTTGCCCGGGATCAGCAATCAGCCCCAGCATTTT. Protein product: CASSQLPGISNQPQHF.

This clonotype has more than one count but fewer than ten. This chain uses TRBV11-2 with TRBJ2-1, with unresolved D. CDR3 length: 15 amino acids. CDR1 is SGHAT and CDR2 is FQNNGV in the germline V gene. The germline V and J ends were trimmed by 6 bases and 0 bases, with 12 bases remaining between them. CDR3 in amino acids: CASRLYGSSYNEQFF. The CDR3 DNA reads as TGTGCCAGCAGATTGTACGGCAGCTCCTACAATGAGCAGTTCTTC.